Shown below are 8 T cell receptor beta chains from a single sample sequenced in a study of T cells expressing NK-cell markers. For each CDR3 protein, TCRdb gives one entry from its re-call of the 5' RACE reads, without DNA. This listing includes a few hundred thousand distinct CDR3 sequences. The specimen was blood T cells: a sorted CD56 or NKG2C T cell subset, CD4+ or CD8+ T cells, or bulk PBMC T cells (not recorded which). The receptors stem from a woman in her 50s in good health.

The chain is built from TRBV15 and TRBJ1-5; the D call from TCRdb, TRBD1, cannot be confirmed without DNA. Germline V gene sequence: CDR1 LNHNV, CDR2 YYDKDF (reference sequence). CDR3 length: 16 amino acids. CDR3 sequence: CATSKLRGTDYQPQHF.

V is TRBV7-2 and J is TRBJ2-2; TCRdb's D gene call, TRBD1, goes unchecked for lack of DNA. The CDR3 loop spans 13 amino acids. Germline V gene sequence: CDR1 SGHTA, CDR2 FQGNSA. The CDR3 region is CASSKQGSRELFF.

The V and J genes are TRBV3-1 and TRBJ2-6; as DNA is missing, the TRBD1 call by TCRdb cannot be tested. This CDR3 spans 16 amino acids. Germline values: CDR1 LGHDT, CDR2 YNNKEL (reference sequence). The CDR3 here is CASSRLGGPGANVLTF.

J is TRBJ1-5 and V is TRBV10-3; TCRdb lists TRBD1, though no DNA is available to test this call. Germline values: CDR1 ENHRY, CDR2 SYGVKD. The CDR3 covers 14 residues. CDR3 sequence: CAIGTQGLNQPQHF.

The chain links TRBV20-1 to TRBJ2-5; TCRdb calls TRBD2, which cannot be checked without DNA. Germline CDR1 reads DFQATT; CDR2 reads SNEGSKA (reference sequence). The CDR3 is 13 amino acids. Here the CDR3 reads CSARDYELETQYF.

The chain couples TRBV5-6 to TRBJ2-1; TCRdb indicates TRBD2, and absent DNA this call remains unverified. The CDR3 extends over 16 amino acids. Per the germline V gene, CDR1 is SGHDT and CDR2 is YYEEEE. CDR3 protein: CASSAERGLRYNEQFF.

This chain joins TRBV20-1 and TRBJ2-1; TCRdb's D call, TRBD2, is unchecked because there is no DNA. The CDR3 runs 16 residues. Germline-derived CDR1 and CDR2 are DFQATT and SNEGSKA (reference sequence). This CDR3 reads CSASSQRGGFPNEQFF.

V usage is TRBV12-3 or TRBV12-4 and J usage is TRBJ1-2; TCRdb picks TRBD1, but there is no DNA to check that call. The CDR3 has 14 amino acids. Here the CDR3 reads CASSPTGRNYGYTF.